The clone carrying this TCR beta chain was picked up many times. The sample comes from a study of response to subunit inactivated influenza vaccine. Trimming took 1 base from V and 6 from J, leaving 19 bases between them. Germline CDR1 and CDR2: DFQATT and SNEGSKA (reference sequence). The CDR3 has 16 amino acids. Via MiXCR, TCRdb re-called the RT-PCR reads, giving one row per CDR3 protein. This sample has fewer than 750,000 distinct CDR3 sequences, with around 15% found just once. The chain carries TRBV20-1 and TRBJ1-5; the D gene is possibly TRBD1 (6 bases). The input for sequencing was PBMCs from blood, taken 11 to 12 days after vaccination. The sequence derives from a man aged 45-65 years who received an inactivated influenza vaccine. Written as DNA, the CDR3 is TGCAGTGCTAGAGGGGGGGGCCCGGGGGCAGGTCAGCCCCAGCATTTT. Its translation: CSARGGGPGAGQPQHF.